This passage covers 11 T cell receptor beta chains from one sample sequenced in a study of CD8+CD57+ T cells in acquired aplastic anemia. CDR3 and TCR beta VDJ profiling relied on a genomic DNA template. TCRdb re-derived calls from the reads in MiXCR, one entry per CDR3 protein. The sample lists 150,000 to 200,000 distinct CDR3 sequences; around 65% were seen once. The specimen was sorted CD4+, CD8+, or CD8+CD57+ T cells (not recorded which) from PBMCs. These receptor sequences come from a human donor with severe aplastic anemia or a healthy control (not recorded which).

This chain connects TRBV6-5 to TRBJ2-7; possible D gene TRBD1, 5 bases. Germline V CDR1 and CDR2: MNHEY, SVGAGI. With 0 bases removed from V and 1 base from J, the gap between germline ends came to 7 bases. The length of the CDR3 is 14 residues. Here the CDR3 reads CASSYSPGSYEQYF. In DNA form, the CDR3 reads TGTGCCAGCAGTTACTCGCCAGGGTCCTACGAGCAGTACTTC.

The V gene is TRBV20-1, the J gene TRBJ2-7; 7 bases agree with TRBD1. The CDR3 extends over 15 amino acids. Germline assignment: CDR1 DFQATT and CDR2 SNEGSKA (reference sequence). V was pared by 0 bases and J by 6 bases, with 11 bases of the junction left unmatched. The CDR3 nucleotides read TGCAGTGCTAGAGATCCGAGACAGGGATTCGCCGAGCAGTACTTC. This encodes CSARDPRQGFAEQYF.

V and J are TRBV24-1 and TRBJ1-2, with D unresolved. The CDR3 contains 15 residues. The germline V gene encodes CDR1 KGHDR and CDR2 SFDVKD. Trimming pared 4 bases from V and 0 bases from J, leaving 11 bases between. CDR3 in DNA: TGTGCCACCAGTGACCCCGAGGAACCTAACTATGGCTACACCTTC. Residues: CATSDPEEPNYGYTF.

This chain links TRBV7-2 with TRBJ1-2; the D gene is possibly TRBD1 (6 bases). CDR1 and CDR2 (germline): SGHTA, FQGNSA. CDR3 length: 15 residues. Trimming stripped 0 bases from V and 4 bases from J, with 12 bases between. DNA of the CDR3: TGTGCCAGCAGCTTAGCCCAGACAGGCCTCTATGGCTACACCTTC. Amino acid sequence: CASSLAQTGLYGYTF.

J is TRBJ2-7 and V is TRBV29-1; D is uncertain. This CDR3 is 12 amino acids long. The germline V and J ends were trimmed by 1 base and 6 bases, with 10 bases remaining between them. Germline V lookup: CDR1 SQVTM, CDR2 ANQGSEA. The CDR3 sequence is CSVEGAWGEQYF. In DNA, the CDR3 is TGCAGCGTTGAAGGGGCCTGGGGCGAGCAGTACTTC.

The chain couples TRBV10-3 to TRBJ1-5; D unresolved. Between the trimmed V and J ends, which lost 6 bases and 5 bases, there was a span of 17 bases. Per the germline V gene, CDR1 is ENHRY and CDR2 is SYGVKD. The CDR3 spans 15 residues. The CDR3 protein is CAISPTLKGDQPQHF. In nucleotides, the CDR3 is TGTGCCATCAGCCCTACTCTAAAAGGAGATCAGCCCCAGCATTTT.

The chain employs TRBV10-3 and TRBJ1-1; 7 nucleotides align to TRBD1. Germline loops: CDR1 ENHRY, CDR2 SYGVKD. V lost 6 bases, J lost 4 bases, and 2 bases stayed unmatched. There are 12 residues in the CDR3. The CDR3 DNA follows: TGTGCCATCAGGGGGACAGCCACTGAAGCTTTCTTT. Protein product: CAIRGTATEAFF.

This clonotype was observed a handful of times. The V gene is TRBV20-1, the J gene TRBJ2-1, with a weak D call TRBD2 (6 bases). This CDR3 contains 13 residues. Germline-derived CDR1 and CDR2 are DFQATT and SNEGSKA (reference sequence). V was cut by 4 bases and J by 7 bases, with 14 bases left in between. Here the CDR3 DNA reads TGCAGTGCTAAAACCCCCCTAGCGAATGAGCAGTTCTTC. Translated: CSAKTPLANEQFF.

In its sample, this clonotype was seen once. This sequence joins TRBV20-1 and TRBJ1-2, with D possibly being TRBD1 (6 bases). The CDR3 contains 13 residues. V gave up 0 bases and J gave up 1 base, with 6 bases separating them. CDR1 and CDR2 from the germline V gene are DFQATT and SNEGSKA (reference sequence). The chain's CDR3 is CSAREQGNYGYTF. The CDR3 DNA reads TGCAGTGCTAGAGAACAGGGTAACTATGGCTACACCTTC.

V gene TRBV10-3 combines with J gene TRBJ1-1; 8 bases agree with TRBD1. CDR3 length: 14 amino acids. CDR1 ENHRY and CDR2 SYGVKD come from the germline V gene. Trimming cost V 11 bases and J 5 bases; bases outside gene matches: 13. Written as DNA, the CDR3 is TGTGCCTCATCAGGAGGACAGGGTAAAACTGAAGCTTTCTTT. Its protein is CASSGGQGKTEAFF.

CDR3 DNA: TGTGCCAGCAGCTTAGGATTCGGGAGCAACACTGAAGCTTTCTTT. Translating it yields CASSLGFGSNTEAFF. The chain combines TRBV7-6 with TRBJ1-1; the D is unclear. This CDR3 is built from 15 residues. The ends were cut back, 1 base at V and 2 bases at J, with 11 bases in the middle. Per the germline V gene, CDR1 is SGHVS and CDR2 is FNYEAQ.